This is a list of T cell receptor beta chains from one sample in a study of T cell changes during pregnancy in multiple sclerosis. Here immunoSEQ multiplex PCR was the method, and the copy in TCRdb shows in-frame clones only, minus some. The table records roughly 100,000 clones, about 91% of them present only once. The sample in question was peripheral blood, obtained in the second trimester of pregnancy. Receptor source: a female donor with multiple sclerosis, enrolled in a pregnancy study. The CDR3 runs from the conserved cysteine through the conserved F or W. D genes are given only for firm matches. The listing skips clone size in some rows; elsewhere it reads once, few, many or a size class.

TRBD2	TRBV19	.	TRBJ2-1	CATQTGLAGVNTWDEQFF	TGTGCCACCCAAACGGGACTAGCGGGAGTCAACACGTGGGATGAGCAGTTCTTC
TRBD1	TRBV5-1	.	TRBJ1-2	CASSLAGTGGGHTF	TGCGCCAGCAGCTTGGCCGGGACAGGGGGAGGCCACACCTTC
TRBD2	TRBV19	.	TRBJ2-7	CATRLAGTFSYEQYF	TGTGCCACCAGACTAGCGGGCACATTCTCCTACGAGCAGTACTTC
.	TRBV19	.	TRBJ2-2	CASSIQGSTGELFF	TGTGCCAGTAGTATTCAGGGTAGCACCGGGGAGCTGTTTTTT
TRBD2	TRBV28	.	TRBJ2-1	CASSLLAGGLYNEQFF	TGTGCCAGCAGTTTATTAGCGGGAGGGCTCTACAATGAGCAGTTCTTC
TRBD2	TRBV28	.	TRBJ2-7	CASGEWEGSYEQYF	TGTGCCAGTGGGGAGTGGGAGGGCTCCTACGAGCAGTACTTC
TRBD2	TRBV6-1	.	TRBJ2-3	CASSFSGSTDTQYF	TGTGCCAGCAGTTTTAGCGGGAGCACAGATACGCAGTATTTT
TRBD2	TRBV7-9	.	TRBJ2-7	CASSTWTSGSNEQYF	TGTGCCAGCAGCACATGGACTAGCGGGAGTAACGAGCAGTACTTC
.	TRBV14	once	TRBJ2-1	CASSQRYNEQFF	TGTGCCAGCAGCCAGCGATACAATGAGCAGTTCTTC
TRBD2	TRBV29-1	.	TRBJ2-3	CSVPGGRTTDTQYF	TGCAGCGTCCCCGGCGGGAGGACCACAGATACGCAGTATTTT
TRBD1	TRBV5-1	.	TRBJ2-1	CASIGPDRDNEQFF	TGCGCCAGCATCGGTCCAGACAGGGACAATGAGCAGTTCTTC
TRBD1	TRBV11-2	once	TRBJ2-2	CASSPWTGKRELFF	TGTGCCAGCAGCCCATGGACAGGGAAAAGGGAGCTGTTTTTT